One sample yielded the 27 T cell receptor beta chains listed below, sequenced in a study of blood T cells in healthy people across ages. Together with a sample-barcoded 5' primer, a J-beta primer mix was included in a second PCR lasting about 6 to 11 cycles. MiXCR was run by TCRdb on the 5' RACE reads, yielding one entry per CDR3 protein. The sample contains hundreds of thousands of distinct CDR3 sequences, around half of which appear only once. The sequenced material came from blood. The receptors stem from a man at least 80 years old in good health.

In regard to this clonotype: Germline and junction disagree at one end, which may indicate a read error. The V gene is TRBV20-1, the J gene TRBJ2-1; 7 bases map to TRBD2. CDR3 length equals 15 residues. Germline assignment: CDR1 DFQATT and CDR2 SNEGSKA (reference sequence). CDR3 nucleotide sequence: TGCAGTGCTAGAGGCTTCGCGGGAGCCTACAGTGAGCAGTTCTTC. Translating gives CSARGFAGAYSEQFF.

This clonotype appeared a few times. This sequence joins TRBV9 and TRBJ2-1, with 14 bases lining up with TRBD2. With 2 bases clipped from V and 6 bases from J, the junction kept 4 bases outside the gene matches. The CDR3 is made up of 16 amino acids. The germline V gene has CDR1 SGDLS and CDR2 YYNGEE. The CDR3 coding sequence is TGTGCCAGCAGCGTGGCAGGACTAGCGGGAGGCAATGAGCAGTTCTTC. Translating it yields CASSVAGLAGGNEQFF.

This clonotype occurred a few times. The rearrangement joins TRBV20-1 to TRBJ2-1; TRBD2 matches 10 bases. CDR3 length: 16 amino acids. The junction had 12 bases not matched to a gene; V was cut back by 2 bases and J by 8 bases. Germline CDR1 is DFQATT and CDR2 is SNEGSKA (reference sequence). CDR3 loop: CSARPFGTSDRDEQFF. The DNA of the CDR3 is TGCAGTGCTAGACCGTTCGGGACTAGCGATCGGGATGAGCAGTTCTTC.

Notes on this clonotype: A much larger clone lies a single base off, so this may be a read error. The chain recombines TRBV7-2 with TRBJ1-1; D is uncertain. CDR1 and CDR2 (germline): SGHTA, FQGNSA. The CDR3 has 14 residues. Trimming shortened V by 0 bases and J by 0 bases, and 5 bases separated the two germline ends. In DNA form, the CDR3 reads TGTGCCAGCAGCTTAGCGTGGGTGAACACTGAAGCTTTCTTT. It specifies CASSLAWVNTEAFF. Full variable domain (remainder filled in from reference TRBV7-2 and TRBJ1-1): GAGVSQSPSNKVTEKGKDVELRCDPISGHTALYWYRQSLGQGLEFLIYFQGNSAPDKSGLPSDRFSAERTGGSVSTLTIQRTQQEDSAVYLCASSLAWVNTEAFFGQGTRLTVV.

The genes are TRBV28 and TRBJ2-4; D call uncertain. Germline CDR1 and CDR2: MDHEN and SYDVKM. This CDR3 is 12 amino acids long. Deletions cut 6 bases from V and 9 bases from J, with 12 bases between. For the CDR3, the DNA is TGTGCCAGCAGAGAGGTGTGGGGCATTCAGTACTTC. Residues: CASREVWGIQYF.

This clonotype was seen a single time. The chain links TRBV9 to TRBJ2-1; a weak D match, TRBD1 (5 bases). This CDR3 is 15 amino acids long. Germline CDR1 and CDR2: SGDLS and YYNGEE. With 0 bases removed from V and 6 bases from J, the gap between germline ends came to 13 bases. The CDR3 DNA is TGTGCCAGCAGCGTAGACCAGGGTCGGGTCAATGAGCAGTTCTTC. This sequence encodes CASSVDQGRVNEQFF.

The table lists this clonotype with a few counts. V is TRBV4-2 and J is TRBJ2-3; D is uncertain. Germline V lookup: CDR1 LGHNA, CDR2 YNFKEQ. The CDR3 extends over 15 amino acids. V lost 0 bases to trimming and J lost 2 bases, with 9 bases between them. The CDR3 bases are TGTGCCAGCAGCCAAGAAAGTAGACCCACAGATACGCAGTATTTT. This codes for CASSQESRPTDTQYF.

The rearrangement uses TRBV7-9 and TRBJ2-4; TRBD1 matches 8 bases. The last part of the DNA fits TRBJ2-7 better; the J call may be wrong. In germline, CDR1 is SEHNR, CDR2 FQNEAQ (reference sequence). The CDR3 runs 15 residues. CDR3 region: CASSLMGQVGLEQYF. The CDR3 nucleotides are TGTGCCAGCAGCTTAATGGGACAGGTGGGCCTCGAGCAGTACTTC.

The V gene is TRBV29-1, the J gene TRBJ2-7; 15 bases line up with TRBD2. Per germline, CDR1 SQVTM and CDR2 ANQGSEA. The V gene end was trimmed by 5 bases and the J gene end by 7 bases; junction bases not matched to a gene: 12. CDR3 length: 16 residues. CDR3 DNA sequence: TGCAGCGTTCTGGGGACTAGCGGGAGGTACCGGAATGAGCAGTACTTC. It yields the protein CSVLGTSGRYRNEQYF.

The chain employs TRBV6-5 and TRBJ2-1, with a weak D call TRBD1 (6 bases). The germline V gene encodes CDR1 MNHEY and CDR2 SVGAGI. The V end was cut by 2 bases, the J end by 8 bases, with 7 bases between. The CDR3 spans 12 residues. This chain's CDR3 is CASSYNRDEQFF. The DNA for the CDR3 is TGTGCCAGCAGTTACAACAGGGATGAGCAGTTCTTC.

V gene TRBV4-2 combines with J gene TRBJ2-1; possible D gene TRBD2, 6 bases. The V end was cut by 0 bases, the J end by 5 bases, with 26 bases between. CDR1 and CDR2 (germline): LGHNA, YNFKEQ. This CDR3 is built from 20 residues. Here the CDR3 reads CASSQDPIASARLGDNEQFF. DNA for the CDR3: TGTGCCAGCAGCCAAGATCCCATCGCTAGCGCCCGACTCGGCGACAATGAGCAGTTCTTC.

This chain links TRBV4-1 with TRBJ2-5, with D uncertain. With 0 bases removed from V and 2 bases from J, the gap between germline ends came to 16 bases. The length of the CDR3 is 17 residues. In germline, CDR1 is MGHRA, CDR2 YSYEKL. The CDR3, as DNA: TGCGCCAGCAGCCAAGATCTACGAGGACCAAAACAAGAGACCCAGTACTTC. This encodes CASSQDLRGPKQETQYF.

This clonotype turned up a few times. This CDR3 is CSVVTGTLLVEAFF. CDR3 nucleotides: TGCAGCGTTGTTACGGGGACCCTCTTAGTCGAAGCTTTCTTT. The rearrangement uses TRBV29-1 and TRBJ1-1, with TRBD1 as a possible D gene (5 bases). Trimming pared 4 bases from V and 8 bases from J, leaving 20 bases between. The CDR3 extends over 14 amino acids. Looked up from germline, CDR1 is SQVTM and CDR2 is ANQGSEA.

The table lists this clonotype with many counts. This may be a read error: a much more frequent sequence differs by one nucleotide. V and J are TRBV7-2 and TRBJ2-5, with 7 nucleotides matching TRBD1. The CDR3 consists of 15 residues. The V gene's germline CDR1 is SGHTA and CDR2 FQGNSA. The J segment lost 2 bases and the V segment lost 5 bases, leaving 8 bases of the junction unmatched. The CDR3 protein is CASSRVDRAQETQYF. The CDR3 DNA reads as TGTGCCAGCAGCCGGGTTGACAGGGCGCAAGAGACCCAGTACTTC.

V and J are TRBV6-5 and TRBJ2-1; D may be TRBD1 or TRBD2 (5 bases each). Near its end, the DNA agrees better with TRBJ2-7, so the J call may be wrong. Germline lookup yields CDR1 MNHEY and CDR2 SVGAGI. The CDR3 spans 16 residues. DNA of the CDR3: TGTGCCAGCAGTTTCACCCGGGACCAAGCTTACAATGAGCAGTACTTC. Translating gives CASSFTRDQAYNEQYF.

This clonotype was picked up a small number of times. CDR3 amino acids: CSAPSGSTDTQYF. The DNA of the CDR3 is TGCAGTGCCCCTAGCGGGAGTACAGATACGCAGTATTTT. This chain joins TRBV20-1 and TRBJ2-3, with 10 nucleotides matching TRBD2. Germline V gene lookup returns CDR1 DFQATT and CDR2 SNEGSKA (reference sequence). V shed 6 bases, J shed 3 bases, and the junction held 3 bases outside the gene matches. The CDR3 covers 13 residues.

V gene TRBV6-1 combines with J gene TRBJ2-1; a weak D match, TRBD2 (5 bases). The CDR3 contains 15 residues. Germline values: CDR1 MNHNS, CDR2 SASEGT. V lost 4 bases and J lost 2, with 12 bases in between. This CDR3 reads CASSGDLLAYNEQFF. The CDR3, as DNA: TGTGCCAGCAGTGGAGACCTACTAGCCTACAATGAGCAGTTCTTC.

The genes are TRBV25-1 and TRBJ2-1; the match to TRBD2 covers 9 bases. The CDR3 totals 12 residues. CDR1 MGHDK and CDR2 SYGVNS come from the germline V gene. The ends lost 5 bases at V and 10 bases at J; junction bases unmatched: 3. As DNA, the CDR3 is TGTGCCAGCAGTTCCGGACTAGCGGAGCAGTTCTTC. As protein: CASSSGLAEQFF.

The V call is TRBV20-1, the J call TRBJ1-2; D not resolved. V dropped 6 bases and J dropped 8 bases, with 16 bases sitting between them. Germline V lookup: CDR1 DFQATT, CDR2 SNEGSKA (reference sequence). The CDR3 runs to 12 residues. CDR3 DNA sequence: TGCAGTGCCTTTAGACCCCCTGACGGCTACACCTTC. This gives the protein CSAFRPPDGYTF.

This CDR3 reads CASGNTRAYEQYF. The CDR3 DNA reads as TGCGCCAGCGGAAACACGAGGGCCTACGAGCAGTACTTC. This chain joins TRBV10-2 and TRBJ2-5; TRBD2 might be the D (5 bases). The J call is in doubt because the DNA end fits TRBJ2-7 better. CDR3 length equals 13 residues. CDR1 is WSHSY and CDR2 is SAAADI in the germline V gene.

This clonotype was seen just once. The genes are TRBV20-1 and TRBJ2-3; 12 nucleotides match TRBD2. Germline CDR1 DFQATT, CDR2 SNEGSKA (reference sequence). The trim removed 4 bases at V and 5 bases at J, leaving 7 bases unmatched. This CDR3 is built from 15 residues. The CDR3 DNA sequence: TGCAGTGCTACCCTAGCGGGGGGGCCGAAAGATACGCAGTATTTT. Translated, it gives CSATLAGGPKDTQYF.

This chain uses TRBV7-2 with TRBJ2-1; D may match TRBD1 or TRBD2 (6 bases each). CDR1 is SGHTA, CDR2 FQGNSA, per germline. The CDR3 covers 15 residues. Trimming took 7 bases from V and 1 from J, leaving 14 bases between them. The DNA for the CDR3 is TGTGCCAGCAAAAGGGGGGAGTTATCCTACAATGAGCAGTTCTTC. Residues: CASKRGELSYNEQFF.

This clonotype occurred a few times. This chain uses TRBV28 with TRBJ2-7, with 7 bases lining up with TRBD2. The CDR3 is 14 residues long. V shed 8 bases and J 5 bases; nucleotides not matched to a gene: 12. CDR1 and CDR2 (germline): MDHEN, SYDVKM. CDR3 coding DNA: TGTGCCAGCCAAAATGCGGGAGACGTGCACGAGCAGTACTTC. It translates to CASQNAGDVHEQYF.

CDR3 in DNA: TGTGCCATCAGTGAAAACCCGACTAGCGGGGGGCTCGATGAGCAGTTCTTC. Its protein is CAISENPTSGGLDEQFF. The V and J genes are TRBV10-3 and TRBJ2-1, with 13 bases that match TRBD2. V shed 3 bases, J shed 8 bases, and the junction held 10 bases outside the gene matches. In germline, CDR1 is ENHRY, CDR2 SYGVKD. The CDR3 has 17 amino acids.

The chain joins TRBV28 to TRBJ2-7; 12 nucleotides line up with TRBD2. TRBJ2-1 matches the DNA end more closely, so the J call is doubtful. Germline CDR1 MDHEN, CDR2 SYDVKM. The CDR3 extends over 16 amino acids. The CDR3 reads CASSTTSGGGGNEQFF. CDR3 coding DNA: TGTGCCAGCAGTACGACTAGCGGGGGAGGGGGGAATGAGCAGTTCTTC.

A few counts support this clonotype. The rearrangement links TRBV13 to TRBJ2-7; 7 nucleotides line up with TRBD2. In germline, CDR1 is PRHDT, CDR2 FYEKMQ (reference sequence). V trimming: 4 bases; J trimming: 0 bases; junction bases outside the gene matches: 3. The CDR3 is 14 amino acids. The CDR3: CASSSRLASYEQYF. In DNA, the CDR3 is TGTGCCAGCAGCTCCCGACTAGCCTCCTACGAGCAGTACTTC.

V gene TRBV28 combines with J gene TRBJ2-7; D might be TRBD1 or TRBD2, each matching 5 bases. CDR3 length: 15 residues. The V gene's germline CDR1 is MDHEN and CDR2 SYDVKM. Trimming removed 6 bases from V and 4 bases from J, with 19 bases in between. The CDR3 loop is CASSPSVGTFYEQYF. CDR3 coding DNA: TGTGCCAGCAGCCCCTCCGTCGGGACCTTTTACGAGCAGTACTTC. The full variable domain, in which reference TRBV28 and TRBJ2-7 provide the parts outside the CDR3, is DVKVTQSSRYLVKRTGEKVFLECVQDMDHENMFWYRQDPGLGLRLIYFSYDVKMKEKGDIPEGYSVSREKKERFSLILESASTNQTSMYLCASSPSVGTFYEQYFGPGTRLTVT.